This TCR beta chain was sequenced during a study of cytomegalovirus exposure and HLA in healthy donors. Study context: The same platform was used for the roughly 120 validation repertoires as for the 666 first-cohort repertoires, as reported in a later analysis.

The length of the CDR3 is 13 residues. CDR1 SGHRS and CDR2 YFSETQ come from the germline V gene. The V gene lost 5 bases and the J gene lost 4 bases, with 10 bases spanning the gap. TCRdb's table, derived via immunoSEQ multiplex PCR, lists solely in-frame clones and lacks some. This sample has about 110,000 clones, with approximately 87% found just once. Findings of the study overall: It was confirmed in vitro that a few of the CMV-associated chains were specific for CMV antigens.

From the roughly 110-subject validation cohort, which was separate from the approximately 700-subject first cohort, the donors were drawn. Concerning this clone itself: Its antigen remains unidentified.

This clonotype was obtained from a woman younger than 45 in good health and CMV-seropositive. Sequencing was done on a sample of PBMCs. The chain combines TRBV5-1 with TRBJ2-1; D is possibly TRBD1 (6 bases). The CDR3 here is CASSQGQYNEQFF. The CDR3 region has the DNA TGCGCCAGCAGTCAAGGACAGTACAATGAGCAGTTCTTC.